Following are 18 T cell receptor beta chains from one sample sequenced in a study of blood T cell repertoires in COVID-19. Generated by immunoSEQ multiplex PCR, the TCRdb table keeps only in-frame clones and is missing some. The sample yields 95,000 to 100,000 clones, around 94% seen once. Material for sequencing was peripheral blood. The receptors come from a man aged 45-65 years with active COVID-19.

This clone was counted between two and nine times. This chain uses TRBV29-1 with TRBJ2-1; a weak D match, TRBD2 (6 bases). In germline, CDR1 is SQVTM, CDR2 ANQGSEA. The CDR3 is 12 residues long. Trimming cost V 5 bases and J 6 bases, with 11 bases left between them. Here the CDR3 reads CSVSKAGNEQFF. The DNA for the CDR3 is TGCAGCGTTTCCAAAGCGGGCAATGAGCAGTTCTTC.

The CDR3 sequence is CASSRDGTDTDTQYF. CDR3 nucleotide sequence: TGTGCCAGCAGCCGGGACGGGACAGACACAGATACGCAGTATTTT. This chain uses TRBV2 with TRBJ2-3, with 7 bases aligning to TRBD1. Unmatched junction bases numbered 8, after V lost 6 bases and J lost 2 bases. Per germline, CDR1 SNHLY and CDR2 FYNNEI. The CDR3 runs 15 residues.

J is TRBJ2-4 and V is TRBV3-1 (or the pseudogene TRBV3-2); 7 bases match TRBD1. CDR1 and CDR2 (germline): LGHDT, YNNKEL (reference sequence). This CDR3 has 16 residues. With V trimmed by 1 base and J by 3 bases, 6 bases remained unmatched. CDR3 nucleotides: TGTGCCAGCAGCCAAGTTATTACAGGGGACAAAAACATTCAGTACTTC. This encodes CASSQVITGDKNIQYF.

The V gene is TRBV28, the J gene TRBJ1-1; possibly TRBD1 for D (6 bases). V lost 5 bases, J lost 4 bases, and 14 bases lay in between. CDR1 and CDR2 from the germline V gene are MDHEN and SYDVKM. The CDR3 runs 14 residues. CDR3 coding DNA: TGTGCCAGCAGTCGGGGCAGAGGGGGCACTGAAGCTTTCTTT. This gives the protein CASSRGRGGTEAFF.

The chain employs TRBV29-1 and TRBJ2-5, with 7 bases lining up with TRBD2. Germline V gives CDR1 SQVTM, CDR2 ANQGSEA. V lost 8 bases, J lost 5 bases, and 5 bases stayed unmatched. This CDR3 contains 11 residues. CDR3 sequence: CSPGEGETQYF. The CDR3 DNA follows: TGCAGCCCGGGGGAGGGTGAGACCCAGTACTTC.

The chain uses TRBV14 and TRBJ1-1, with 9 nucleotides matching TRBD1. V was clipped by 3 bases and J by 1 base; unmatched bases: 3. The germline gives CDR1 SGHDN, CDR2 FVKESK. This CDR3 region has 15 residues. Here the CDR3 reads CASSHTGGRNTEAFF. CDR3 coding DNA: TGTGCCAGCAGCCACACAGGGGGCAGGAACACTGAAGCTTTCTTT.

CDR3 in amino acids: CASSEETGQPQHF. The CDR3, as DNA: TGTGCCAGCAGTGAAGAGACAGGTCAGCCCCAGCATTTT. This chain connects TRBV6-4 to TRBJ1-5, with D tentatively TRBD1 (6 bases). The CDR3 has 13 residues. Trimming shortened V by 3 bases and J by 6 bases, and 9 bases separated the two germline ends. Germline V gene lookup returns CDR1 MRHNA and CDR2 SNTAGT.

The chain recombines TRBV7-9 with TRBJ1-5; 9 bases are a match to TRBD1. Trimming cost V 1 base and J 7 bases; bases outside gene matches: 5. The CDR3 is 15 amino acids. CDR1 and CDR2 from the germline V gene are SEHNR and FQNEAQ (reference sequence). CDR3 sequence: CASSLGQGGIQPQHF. The CDR3 DNA follows: TGTGCCAGCAGCTTAGGACAGGGGGGGATCCAGCCCCAGCATTTT.

This chain joins TRBV7-9 and TRBJ1-1; the D gene is possibly TRBD1 (6 bases). The CDR3 has 15 residues. CDR1 and CDR2 (germline): SEHNR, FQNEAQ (reference sequence). Trimming took 3 bases from V and 4 from J, leaving 15 bases between them. The CDR3 DNA follows: TGTGCCAGCAGCTTTGGGGGCGGTTTCGGCACTGAAGCTTTCTTT. Encoded protein: CASSFGGGFGTEAFF.

The chain uses TRBV5-1 and TRBJ2-3; weak D call: TRBD2 (5 bases). V was pared by 0 bases and J by 3 bases, with 8 bases between. This CDR3 has 14 amino acids. The V gene's germline CDR1 is SGHRS and CDR2 YFSETQ. Here the CDR3 reads CASSLEPGTDTQYF. The CDR3, as DNA: TGCGCCAGCAGCTTGGAACCGGGAACAGATACGCAGTATTTT.

The chain combines TRBV18 with TRBJ2-3; 7 bases map to TRBD1. V lost 5 bases, J lost 5 bases, and 16 bases stayed unmatched. Germline CDR1 KGHSH, CDR2 LQKENI. The CDR3 is 17 amino acids. The CDR3 spells CASSIKTSENRGDTQYF. The DNA of the CDR3 is TGTGCCAGCTCAATTAAAACGTCCGAAAACAGGGGAGATACGCAGTATTTT. The full variable domain, with the rest looked up from reference TRBV18 and TRBJ2-3, is NAGVMQNPRHLVRRRGQEARLRCSPMKGHSHVYWYRQLPEEGLKFMVYLQKENIIDESGMPKERFSAEFPKEGPSILRIQQVVRGDSAAYFCASSIKTSENRGDTQYFGPGTRLTVL.

The CDR3 coding sequence is TGTGCCAGCAGCCCTAGATTAGGAGGCAGGCAGTTCTTC. Translated, it gives CASSPRLGGRQFF. The chain carries TRBV16 and TRBJ2-1; tentatively, D is TRBD2 (5 bases). Germline CDR1 KGHSY, CDR2 FQNENV. V gave up 4 bases and J gave up 12 bases, with 16 bases separating them. The CDR3 loop spans 13 amino acids. Filled out from reference TRBV16 and TRBJ2-1, the complete variable domain reads GEEVAQTPKHLVRGEGQKAKLYCAPIKGHSYVFWYQQVLKNEFKFLISFQNENVFDETGMPKERFSAKCLPNSPCSLEIQATKLEDSAVYFCASSPRLGGRQFFGPGTRLTVL.

V gene TRBV7-6 combines with J gene TRBJ2-3; D ambiguous. Trimming removed 5 bases from V and 0 bases from J, with 15 bases in between. The CDR3 covers 16 residues. Germline-derived CDR1 and CDR2 are SGHVS and FNYEAQ. The DNA of the CDR3 is TGTGCCAGCAGCCCCCGCGGCAGCCCTAGCACAGATACGCAGTATTTT. This sequence encodes CASSPRGSPSTDTQYF.

The chain links TRBV24-1 to TRBJ1-2; 8 positions match TRBD1. The CDR3 runs 15 residues. CDR1 and CDR2 (germline): KGHDR, SFDVKD. The trim removed 3 bases at V and 5 bases at J, leaving 7 bases unmatched. The chain's CDR3 is CATSDGPGGEYGYTF. CDR3 DNA: TGTGCCACCAGTGATGGCCCAGGGGGCGAGTATGGCTACACCTTC.

The chain has TRBV4-1 and TRBJ2-7, with D maybe TRBD1 (5 bases). Trimming shortened V by 3 bases and J by 0 bases, and 15 bases separated the two germline ends. Germline CDR1 reads MGHRA; CDR2 reads YSYEKL. The CDR3 is made up of 16 amino acids. Here the CDR3 reads CASSHNIRASSYEQYF. The CDR3 region has the DNA TGCGCCAGCAGCCATAACATCAGGGCGAGCTCCTACGAGCAGTACTTC.

The chain carries TRBV28 and TRBJ2-7; D not certain. CDR1 is MDHEN and CDR2 is SYDVKM in the germline V gene. V was trimmed by 7 bases and J by 7 bases, leaving 11 bases between them. This CDR3 comprises 11 residues. The CDR3 protein is CASNSPGEQYF. CDR3 nucleotide sequence: TGTGCCAGCAATTCCCCCGGGGAGCAGTACTTC.

The gene calls are TRBV9 and TRBJ2-1, with D possibly TRBD2 on 5 matching bases. CDR3 length equals 15 residues. Per the germline V gene, CDR1 is SGDLS and CDR2 is YYNGEE. Trimming took off 0 bases at V and 12 bases at J, with 19 bases between the two ends. CDR3 in amino acids: CASSVGAGSPRGQFF. CDR3 in DNA: TGTGCCAGCAGCGTAGGGGCGGGCTCCCCTCGTGGGCAGTTCTTC.

The chain recombines TRBV2 with TRBJ2-3; 10 bases agree with TRBD2. With 7 bases clipped from V and 2 bases from J, the junction kept 9 bases outside the gene matches. This CDR3 has 16 residues. Germline V gene data show CDR1 as SNHLY and CDR2 as FYNNEI. CDR3 DNA sequence: TGTGCCAGCATGGGAGGAGCGGGAGGGGTCACAGATACGCAGTATTTT. Its protein is CASMGGAGGVTDTQYF.